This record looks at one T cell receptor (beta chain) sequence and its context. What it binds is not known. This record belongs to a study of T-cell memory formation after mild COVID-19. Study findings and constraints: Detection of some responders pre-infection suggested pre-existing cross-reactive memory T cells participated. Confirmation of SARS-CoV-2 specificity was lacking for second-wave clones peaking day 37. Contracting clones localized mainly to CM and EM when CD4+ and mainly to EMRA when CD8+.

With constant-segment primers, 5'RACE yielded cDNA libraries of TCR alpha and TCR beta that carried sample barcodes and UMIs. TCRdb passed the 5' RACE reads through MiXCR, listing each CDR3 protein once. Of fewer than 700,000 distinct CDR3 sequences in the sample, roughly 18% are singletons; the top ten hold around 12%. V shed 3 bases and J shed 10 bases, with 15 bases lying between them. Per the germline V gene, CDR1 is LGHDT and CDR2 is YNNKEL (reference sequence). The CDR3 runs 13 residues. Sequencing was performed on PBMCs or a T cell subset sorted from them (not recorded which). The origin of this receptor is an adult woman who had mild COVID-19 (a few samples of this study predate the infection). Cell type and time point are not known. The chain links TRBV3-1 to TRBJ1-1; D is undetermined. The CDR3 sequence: CASSQRDNRGAFF. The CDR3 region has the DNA TGTGCCAGCAGCCAGAGGGATAACCGGGGAGCTTTCTTT.